The 21 T cell receptor beta chains in this list originate from one sample, sequenced in a study of control samples from healthy donors and cancer patients. Generated by immunoSEQ multiplex PCR, the TCRdb table keeps only in-frame clones and is missing some. Of about 90,000 clones in the sample, just over 90% were seen once. Sequencing was carried out using blood. These receptors originate from a woman between 25 and 40 years old in good health.

The gene calls are TRBV7-9 and TRBJ2-7; either TRBD1 or TRBD2 may supply D (6 bases each). Germline V gene sequence: CDR1 SEHNR, CDR2 FQNEAQ (reference sequence). The CDR3 sequence is 13 residues long. V was pared by 7 bases and J by 3 bases, with 13 bases between. The CDR3 here is CASTLGGGYEQYF. The CDR3 DNA follows: TGTGCCAGCACCCTAGGAGGGGGCTACGAGCAGTACTTC.

The chain is built from TRBV23-1 and TRBJ2-7, with TRBD1 identical over 7 bases. TRBV23-1 is designated an ORF whose function remains uncertain. V lost 5 bases and J lost 6; bases outside the gene matches: 13. This CDR3 spans 15 amino acids. The CDR3 reads CASSSRTGYEFEQYF. The CDR3 DNA sequence: TGCGCCAGCAGTTCAAGGACAGGCTACGAATTCGAGCAGTACTTC.

The gene calls are TRBV6-5 and TRBJ1-1; D unresolved. Germline V lookup: CDR1 MNHEY, CDR2 SVGAGI. This CDR3 spans 14 amino acids. V was shortened by 6 bases and J by 3 bases, with 14 bases between the two germline ends. The CDR3 sequence: CASSPLRHHTEAFF. The CDR3 DNA reads as TGTGCCAGCAGCCCGTTACGGCATCACACTGAAGCTTTCTTT.

The chain employs TRBV30 and TRBJ2-1; 10 nucleotides line up with TRBD2. CDR3 length: 15 residues. The junction had 3 bases not matched to a gene; V was cut back by 0 bases and J by 4 bases. Germline lookup yields CDR1 GTSNPN and CDR2 SVGIG (reference sequence). CDR3 residues: CAWSVLAGRYNEQFF. The CDR3 DNA reads TGTGCCTGGAGTGTACTAGCGGGGAGATACAATGAGCAGTTCTTC.

The genes are TRBV6-6 and TRBJ1-2; a weak D match, TRBD1 (6 bases). Germline CDR1 MNHNY, CDR2 SVGAGI (reference sequence). V shed 6 bases and J shed 3 bases, with 23 bases lying between them. There are 17 residues in the CDR3. CDR3 sequence reads: CASRRGGRGAVDYGYTF. Written as DNA, the CDR3 is TGTGCCAGCAGGCGAGGGGGGAGGGGCGCAGTTGACTATGGCTACACCTTC.

This sequence joins TRBV20-1 and TRBJ2-7, with a tentative D call TRBD1 (5 bases). This CDR3 contains 14 residues. Deletions cut 3 bases from V and 2 bases from J, with 14 bases between. Looked up from germline, CDR1 is DFQATT and CDR2 is SNEGSKA (reference sequence). The CDR3, as DNA: TGCAGTGCTAGTACAGGCAAAATAACCTACGAGCAGTACTTC. Residues: CSASTGKITYEQYF.

In this sample, this clone turned up a few times. The rearrangement joins TRBV24-1 to TRBJ1-2; D is undetermined. V was cut by 4 bases and J by 6 bases, with 5 bases left in between. This CDR3 is 11 amino acids long. The germline V gene has CDR1 KGHDR and CDR2 SFDVKD. For the CDR3, the DNA is TGTGCCACCAGTGACCCTAATGGCTACACCTTC. Encoded protein: CATSDPNGYTF.

This chain links TRBV18 with TRBJ1-1; TRBD1 aligns across 8 bases. From germline, CDR1 is KGHSH and CDR2 LQKENI. The CDR3 totals 19 residues. The junction had 19 bases not matched to a gene; V was cut back by 4 bases and J by 3 bases. The CDR3 bases are TGTGCCAGCTCACAACTTGAACCGTTAAGGACAGGGCGGGACACTGAAGCTTTCTTT. Amino acids: CASSQLEPLRTGRDTEAFF.

The chain combines TRBV27 with TRBJ2-7, with TRBD1 as a possible D gene (6 bases). The CDR3 is 15 amino acids. The germline V gene encodes CDR1 MNHEY and CDR2 SMNVEV (reference sequence). The V and J ends lost 2 bases and 3 bases respectively, with 14 bases between them. CDR3 coding DNA: TGTGCCAGCAGTTTACGACAGGATCCTTTCTACGAGCAGTACTTC. It specifies CASSLRQDPFYEQYF.

The CDR3 nucleotides are TGTGCCAGCAGTGAAGCCGGTCGCTACAATGAGCAGTTCTTC. Translation gives CASSEAGRYNEQFF. This sequence joins TRBV6-1 and TRBJ2-1; D gene unclear. Germline V gives CDR1 MNHNS, CDR2 SASEGT. Between the trimmed V and J ends, which lost 0 bases and 3 bases, there was a span of 6 bases. This CDR3 comprises 14 residues.

The gene calls are TRBV27 and TRBJ2-3; D may be TRBD2 (5 bases). Germline V gene lookup returns CDR1 MNHEY and CDR2 SMNVEV (reference sequence). The CDR3 is made up of 18 amino acids. The ends were cut back, 4 bases at V and 5 bases at J, with 25 bases in the middle. CDR3 sequence: CASSSYLLGSRGIDTQYF. For the CDR3, the DNA is TGTGCCAGCAGTTCCTACCTCCTGGGATCTCGAGGGATAGATACGCAGTATTTT.

The table lists this clone with a count of one. The V call is TRBV6-6, the J call TRBJ1-2, with a possible D match to TRBD1 (6 bases). The V end lost 8 bases, the J end lost 4 bases, and 17 bases lay between the germline ends. The CDR3 consists of 14 residues. Germline loops: CDR1 MNHNY, CDR2 SVGAGI (reference sequence). CDR3 nucleotide sequence: TGTGCCAGCGGTGACAGGCCGACCTTCTATGGCTACACCTTC. This translates into CASGDRPTFYGYTF.

This clone was seen only once. This rearrangement joins TRBV9 to TRBJ1-5; TRBD1 aligns across 8 bases. The V gene's germline CDR1 is SGDLS and CDR2 YYNGEE. The CDR3 length is 13 residues. After removal of 5 bases from V and 11 bases from J, the junction contained 9 bases not matched to a gene. The CDR3 loop is CASSEDRDLSQHF. DNA for the CDR3: TGTGCCAGCAGTGAGGACAGGGACTTGTCCCAGCATTTT.

The chain recombines TRBV5-1 with TRBJ2-7, with D perhaps matching TRBD1 (6 bases). V dropped 3 bases and J dropped 1 base, with 11 bases sitting between them. The germline V gene has CDR1 SGHRS and CDR2 YFSETQ. The CDR3 loop spans 14 amino acids. The CDR3 spells CASSSHRESYEQYF. The CDR3 DNA is TGCGCCAGCAGCTCCCACAGGGAATCCTACGAGCAGTACTTC.

J is TRBJ1-1 and V is TRBV6-5; D gene ambiguous. Per germline, CDR1 MNHEY and CDR2 SVGAGI. Trimming shortened V by 7 bases and J by 4 bases, and 13 bases separated the two germline ends. This CDR3 is 13 amino acids long. CDR3 coding DNA: TGTGCCAGCAATTTACGGGAGAGCACTGAAGCTTTCTTT. This codes for CASNLRESTEAFF.

V usage is TRBV3-1 (or the pseudogene TRBV3-2) and J usage is TRBJ2-1; 8 bases map to TRBD2. This CDR3 has 17 residues. Germline CDR1 reads LGHDT; CDR2 reads YNNKEL (reference sequence). V was pared by 0 bases and J by 6 bases, with 10 bases of the junction left unmatched. The CDR3 DNA sequence: TGTGCCAGCAGCCAAGATTTGGCGGGGGGCCCCCCCAATGAGCAGTTCTTC. It yields the protein CASSQDLAGGPPNEQFF.

V is TRBV5-4 and J is TRBJ1-4, with 8 bases identical to TRBD1. V shed 4 bases and J 7 bases; nucleotides not matched to a gene: 9. Per the germline V gene, CDR1 is SGHNT and CDR2 is YYREEE (reference sequence). The CDR3 length is 15 residues. As DNA, the CDR3 is TGTGCCAGCAGCCAAAGGACAGGGACCGGTGAAAAACTGTTTTTT. Translation: CASSQRTGTGEKLFF.

In this sample, this clone turned up once. V gene TRBV2 combines with J gene TRBJ1-5; D remains unclear. Germline V gene data show CDR1 as SNHLY and CDR2 as FYNNEI. The V gene lost 6 bases and the J gene lost 9 bases, with 36 bases spanning the gap. The CDR3 has 20 amino acids. The CDR3 spells CASSDYPRQAPHSLDSPQHF. CDR3 nucleotide sequence: TGTGCCAGCAGCGATTATCCGCGGCAGGCCCCCCATTCTTTGGATTCGCCCCAGCATTTT. Full variable domain (missing parts from reference TRBV2 and TRBJ1-5): EPEVTQTPSHQVTQMGQEVILRCVPISNHLYFYWYRQILGQKVEFLVSFYNNEISEKSEIFDDQFSVERPDGSNFTLKIRSTKLEDSAMYFCASSDYPRQAPHSLDSPQHFGDGTRLSIL.

V usage is TRBV4-1 and J usage is TRBJ2-1; D might be TRBD1 (5 bases). The V and J ends lost 6 bases and 0 bases respectively, with 18 bases between them. The CDR3 contains 17 residues. CDR1 is MGHRA, CDR2 YSYEKL, per germline. CDR3 in DNA: TGCGCCAGCAGGCCCCCAACAGGAACGAGCTCCTACAATGAGCAGTTCTTC. Translating gives CASRPPTGTSSYNEQFF.

The V and J genes are TRBV2 and TRBJ2-2; D may be TRBD2 (5 bases). V lost 3 bases, J lost 5 bases, and 10 bases lay in between. CDR3 length equals 14 residues. Germline V gene lookup returns CDR1 SNHLY and CDR2 FYNNEI. The CDR3 spells CASSDSSFTGELFF. The CDR3 DNA reads as TGTGCCAGCAGTGACTCTAGCTTTACCGGGGAGCTGTTTTTT.

The sample holds one count of this clone. The chain links TRBV5-1 to TRBJ2-1, with D perhaps matching TRBD1 or TRBD2 (5 bases each). CDR3 length: 14 residues. The germline V and J ends were trimmed by 0 bases and 7 bases, with 11 bases remaining between them. CDR1 and CDR2 from the germline V gene are SGHRS and YFSETQ. This CDR3 reads CASSLDRRGNEQFF. The CDR3 coding sequence is TGCGCCAGCAGCTTGGACAGGAGAGGGAATGAGCAGTTCTTC.